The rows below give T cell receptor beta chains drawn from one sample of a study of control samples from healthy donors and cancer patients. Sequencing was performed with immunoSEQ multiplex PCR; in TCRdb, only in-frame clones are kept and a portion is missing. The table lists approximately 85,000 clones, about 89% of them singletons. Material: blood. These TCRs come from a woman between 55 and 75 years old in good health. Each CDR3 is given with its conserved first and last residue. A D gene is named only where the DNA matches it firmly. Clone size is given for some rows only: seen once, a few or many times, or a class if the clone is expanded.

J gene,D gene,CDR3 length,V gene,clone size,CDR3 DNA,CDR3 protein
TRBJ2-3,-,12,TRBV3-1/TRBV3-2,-,TGTGCCAGCAGCCAACTCGGCAGGTCGCAGTATTTT,CASSQLGRSQYF
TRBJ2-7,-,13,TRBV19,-,TGTGCCAGTAGTATCGGTGACGGCTACGAGCAGTACTTC,CASSIGDGYEQYF
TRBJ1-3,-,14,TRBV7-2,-,TGTGCCAGCAGCTACGGGACCTCTGGAAACACCATATATTTT,CASSYGTSGNTIYF
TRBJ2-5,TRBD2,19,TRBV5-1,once,TGCGCCAGCAGCATGGGACTAGCGGGACGTAACCGGCTCCAAGAGACCCAGTACTTC,CASSMGLAGRNRLQETQYF
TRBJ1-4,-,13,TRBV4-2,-,TGTGCCAGCAGCCAAAAGAGATCGGAAAAACTGTTTTTT,CASSQKRSEKLFF
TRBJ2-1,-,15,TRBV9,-,TGTGCCAGCAGCGTAGAACCAGGCTCCTACAATGAGCAGTTCTTC,CASSVEPGSYNEQFF
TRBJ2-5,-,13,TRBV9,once,TGTGCCAGCAGCGTACTACCCCAAGAGACCCAGTACTTC,CASSVLPQETQYF
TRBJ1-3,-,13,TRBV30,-,TGTGCCTGGAGTTGGGGGTCCAGCAACACCATATATTTT,CAWSWGSSNTIYF
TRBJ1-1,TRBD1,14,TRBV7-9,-,TGTGCCAGCAGACCAGGGGGCCCTAACACTGAAGCTTTCTTT,CASRPGGPNTEAFF
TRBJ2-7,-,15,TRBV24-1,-,TGTGCCACCAGTGATCCCCAGGGTTCCTCCTACGAGCAGTACTTC,CATSDPQGSSYEQYF
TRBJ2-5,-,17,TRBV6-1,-,TGTGCCAGCAGTGAATGGGGAGCACAGGGATCTTGGGAGACCCAGTACTTC,CASSEWGAQGSWETQYF
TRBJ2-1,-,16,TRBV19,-,TGTGCCAGTAGTATATCACCCCCGGGCCCCTACAATGAGCAGTTCTTC,CASSISPPGPYNEQFF
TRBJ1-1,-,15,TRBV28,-,TGTGCCAGCAGTTTAGGGGACCATTGGGACACTGAAGCTTTCTTT,CASSLGDHWDTEAFF
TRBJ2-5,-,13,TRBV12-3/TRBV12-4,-,TGTGCCACCCTCATGCTCCCGGAGGAGACCCAGTACTTC,CATLMLPEETQYF
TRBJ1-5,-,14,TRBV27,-,TGTGCCAGCAGCCAGGGGTCCCTATATCAGCCCCAGCATTTT,CASSQGSLYQPQHF
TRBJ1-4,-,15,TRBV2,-,TGTGCCAGCAGTGAAGTTAAGGGGGGGGCTGAAAAACTGTTTTTT,CASSEVKGGAEKLFF
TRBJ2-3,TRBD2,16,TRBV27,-,TGTGCCAGCATCCCTAGCGGGGGCCGATTTACAGATACGCAGTATTTT,CASIPSGGRFTDTQYF
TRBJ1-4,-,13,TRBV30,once,TGTGCCTGGAGTGCTACAACTAATGAAAAACTGTTTTTT,CAWSATTNEKLFF
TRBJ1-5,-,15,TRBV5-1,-,TGCGCCAGCAGCCTAGGGTACGGGGGAAATCAGCCCCAGCATTTT,CASSLGYGGNQPQHF
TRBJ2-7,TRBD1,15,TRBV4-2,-,TGTGCCAGCAGTTCTCTAGACAGGGGCTCCTACGAGCAGTACTTC,CASSSLDRGSYEQYF
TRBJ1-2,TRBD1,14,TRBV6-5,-,TGTGCCAGCAGTTATAGACAGGGAAACTATGGCTACACCTTC,CASSYRQGNYGYTF
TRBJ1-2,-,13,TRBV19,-,TGTGCCACCTCCCCGACGGTCAACTATGGCTACACCTTC,CATSPTVNYGYTF
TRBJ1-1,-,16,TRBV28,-,TGTGCCAGCAGTCCTCGATCGGGCCTTCCGAACACTGAAGCTTTCTTT,CASSPRSGLPNTEAFF
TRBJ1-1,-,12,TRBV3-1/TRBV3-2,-,TGTGCCAGCAGCCCCGGGCCTTCTGAAGCTTTCTTT,CASSPGPSEAFF
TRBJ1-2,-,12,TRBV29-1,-,TGCAGCGTTGAAATGGGACGGTTCAGCTACACCTTC,CSVEMGRFSYTF
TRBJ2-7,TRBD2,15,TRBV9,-,TGTGCCAGCAGCGTAGGCCTAGCGGGCTCCTACGAGCAGTACTTC,CASSVGLAGSYEQYF
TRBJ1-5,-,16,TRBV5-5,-,TGTGCCAGCAGCTTATTCAGCTCCTATAGCAATCAGCCCCAGCATTTT,CASSLFSSYSNQPQHF
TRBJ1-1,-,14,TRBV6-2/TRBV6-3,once,TGTGCCAGCAGTTACCGGGGACGGAACACTGAAGCTTTCTTT,CASSYRGRNTEAFF
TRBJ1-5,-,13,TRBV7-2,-,TGTGCCAGCAGCTCCGTGCAGGGCCAGCCCCAGCATTTT,CASSSVQGQPQHF
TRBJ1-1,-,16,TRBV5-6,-,TGTGCCAGCAGCTTGTTAGGGGCAGGGGCGAACACTGAAGCTTTCTTT,CASSLLGAGANTEAFF
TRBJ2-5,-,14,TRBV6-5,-,TGTGCCAGCAGTTACTCGGCTAGGGTAGAGACCCAGTACTTC,CASSYSARVETQYF
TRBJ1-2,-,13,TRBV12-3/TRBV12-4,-,TGTGGCATCGAAGACCTTAATAACTATGGCTACACCTTC,CGIEDLNNYGYTF
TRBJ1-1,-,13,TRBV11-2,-,TGTGCCAGCAGCTTTGGGTACGGGACTGAAGCTTTCTTT,CASSFGYGTEAFF
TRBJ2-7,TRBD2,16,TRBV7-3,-,TGTGCCAGCAGCTCACGACTAGCGGGAGGGCCCTACGAGCAGTACTTC,CASSSRLAGGPYEQYF
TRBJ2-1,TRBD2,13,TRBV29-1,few,TGCAGCGTTGAGTCTAGCGGGATCTATGAGCAGTTCTTC,CSVESSGIYEQFF
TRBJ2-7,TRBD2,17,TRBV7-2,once,TGTGCCAGCAGCACGGCTTTGGGACTAGCGGGAGGTAACGAGCAGTACTTC,CASSTALGLAGGNEQYF
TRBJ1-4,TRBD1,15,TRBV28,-,TGTGCCAGCAGGTCACCGGGACAGGGGGTTGAAAAACTGTTTTTT,CASRSPGQGVEKLFF
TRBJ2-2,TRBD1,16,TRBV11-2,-,TGTGCCAGCAGCATTACCGGGACAGGGTGGACCGGGGAGCTGTTTTTT,CASSITGTGWTGELFF
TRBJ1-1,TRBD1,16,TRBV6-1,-,TGTGCCAGCAGTGGACAGGGGGGGGATCTGGCCACTGAAGCTTTCTTT,CASSGQGGDLATEAFF
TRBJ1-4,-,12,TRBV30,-,TGTGCCTGGAGTTTAAAGGGTGAAAAACTGTTTTTT,CAWSLKGEKLFF
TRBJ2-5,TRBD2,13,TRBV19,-,TGTGCCAGTAGGAGCGGGGGGAAAGAGACCCAGTACTTC,CASRSGGKETQYF
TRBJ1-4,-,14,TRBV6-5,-,TGTGCCAGCAGTCTCTACGGCACCAATGAAAAACTGTTTTTT,CASSLYGTNEKLFF
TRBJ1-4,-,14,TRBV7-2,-,TGTGCCAGCAGCTTAGTAAAGGGTAATGAAAAACTGTTTTTT,CASSLVKGNEKLFF
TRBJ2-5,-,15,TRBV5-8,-,TGTGCCAGCAGCTTGGTAGTGGCAGGCCAAGAGACCCAGTACTTC,CASSLVVAGQETQYF
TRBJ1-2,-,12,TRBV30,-,TGTGCCTGGTCAGGGGATAACTATGGCTACACCTTC,CAWSGDNYGYTF
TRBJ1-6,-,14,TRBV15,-,TGTGCCACCAGCAGCGGAATTCGGGATTCACCCCTCCACTTT,CATSSGIRDSPLHF
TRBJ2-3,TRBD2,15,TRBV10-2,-,TGCGCCAGCAGTGAACGGCGGGGGGGCACAGATACGCAGTATTTT,CASSERRGGTDTQYF
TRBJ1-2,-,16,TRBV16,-,TGTGCCAGCAGCCAATTCCTGGGTAGGGGGAACTATGGCTACACCTTC,CASSQFLGRGNYGYTF
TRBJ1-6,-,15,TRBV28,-,TGTGCCAGCAGTTTCGTCAGGGGAGGGAGTTCACCCCTCCACTTT,CASSFVRGGSSPLHF
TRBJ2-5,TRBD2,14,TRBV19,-,TGTGCCAGTAGTAGGCTAGCGGGGGAAGAGACCCAGTACTTC,CASSRLAGEETQYF
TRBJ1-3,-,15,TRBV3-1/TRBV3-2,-,TGTGCCAGCAGCCAAGACAGGGTCTCTGGAAACACCATATATTTT,CASSQDRVSGNTIYF
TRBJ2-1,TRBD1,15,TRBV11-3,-,TGTGCCAGCAGCTCACCCTGGGGACAGGGGGGTTCGCAGTTCTTC,CASSSPWGQGGSQFF
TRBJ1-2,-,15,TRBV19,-,TGTGCCAGTCACCCCCGCACAGGGCGTCGCTATGGCTACACCTTC,CASHPRTGRRYGYTF
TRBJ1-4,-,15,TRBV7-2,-,TGTGCCAGCAGCTTAGTCGGGCGTTCGGATGAAAAACTGTTTTTT,CASSLVGRSDEKLFF